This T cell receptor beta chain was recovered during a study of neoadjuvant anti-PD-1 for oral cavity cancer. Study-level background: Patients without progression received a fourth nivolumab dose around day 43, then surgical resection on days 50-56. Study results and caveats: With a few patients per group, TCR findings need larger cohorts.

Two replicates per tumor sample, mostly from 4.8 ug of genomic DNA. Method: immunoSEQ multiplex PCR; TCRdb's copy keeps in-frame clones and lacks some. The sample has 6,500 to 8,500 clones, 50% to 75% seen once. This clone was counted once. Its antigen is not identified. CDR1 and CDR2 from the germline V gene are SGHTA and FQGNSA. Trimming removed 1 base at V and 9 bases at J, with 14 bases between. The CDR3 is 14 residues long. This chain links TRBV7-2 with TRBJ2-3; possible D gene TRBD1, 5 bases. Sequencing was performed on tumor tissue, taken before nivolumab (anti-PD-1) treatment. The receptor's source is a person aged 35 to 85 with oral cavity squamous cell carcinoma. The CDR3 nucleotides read TGTGCCAGCAGCTTAGGCAAGGACACTCCCACGCAGTATTTT. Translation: CASSLGKDTPTQYF.